The clone carrying this T cell receptor beta chain appeared a few times. Antigen unknown. The data derive from a study of T cells after yellow fever vaccination. Study-wide results and caveats: Contamination by abundant bulk-population clonotypes could be present in FACS-sorted repertoires. The appearance of a small share of clonotypes in both CD4 and CD8 compartments was observed. Among primary-vaccination clones, most reappeared after the booster, at 96% for CD4 and approximately 90% for CD8.

Conversion of TCR transcripts into cDNA relied on 5'RACE template switching, which added a universal primer site and UMIs. TCRdb ran MiXCR on the 5' RACE reads and lists one entry per CDR3 protein. The sample has roughly 500,000 distinct CDR3 sequences; under 25% are singletons. The CDR3 loop spans 12 amino acids. Germline V CDR1 and CDR2: MNHNY, SVGAGI (reference sequence). V was cut by 6 bases and J by 4 bases, with 8 bases left in between. The TCR was taken from a man younger than 45 who received the YFV17D yellow fever vaccine. The chain couples TRBV6-6 to TRBJ2-3; unclear D gene. This sample comprised PBMCs, obtained 15 days after the yellow fever booster vaccination. The CDR3: CASRLKADTQYF. DNA for the CDR3: TGTGCCAGCAGGTTGAAGGCAGATACGCAGTATTTT.